This TCR beta chain appears in the sequencing data of a study of cytomegalovirus exposure and HLA in healthy donors. PCR amplification relied on 60 Vbeta primers (plus 13 Jbeta primers). The protocol was immunoSEQ multiplex PCR, while the TCRdb copy is restricted to in-frame clones and leaves out a portion. This sample has around 150,000 clones, with approximately 82% found just once. The TCR was taken from a man between 45 and 60 years old in good health and CMV-seropositive. Sequencing was done on a sample of PBMCs.

The CDR3 DNA reads as TGTGCCAGCAGCTTAGTCGAGACAGGGAAATTCGAGCAGTACTTC. It yields the protein CASSLVETGKFEQYF. V usage is TRBV7-2 and J usage is TRBJ2-7, with 7 bases fitting TRBD1. Trimming removed 1 base from V and 6 bases from J; junction bases left unmatched: 9. The CDR3 covers 15 residues. The V gene's germline CDR1 is SGHTA and CDR2 FQGNSA.